The clone carrying this T cell receptor beta chain occurred once. The data were taken from a study of shared clonotypes between healthy human individuals. The data were produced by immunoSEQ multiplex PCR, yet TCRdb's version contains in-frame clones alone and is incomplete. Of about 980,000 clones listed, over 75% are singletons. This CDR3 region has 15 residues. Per germline, CDR1 MNHNS and CDR2 SASEGT. Between the trimmed V and J ends, which lost 0 bases and 6 bases, there was a span of 12 bases. The chain carries TRBV6-1 and TRBJ1-5; D uncertain. This clonotype was sampled from a man aged 18-30 years in good health. Sequencing was done on a sample of memory CD4+ T cells sorted from blood. Described subset: CD45RA-negative fraction. The CDR3 is CASSEARGSVQPQHF. The CDR3 coding sequence is TGTGCCAGCAGTGAAGCGCGGGGTTCTGTTCAGCCCCAGCATTTT.